Below, 30 T cell receptor beta chains from the same sample are listed, as sequenced in a study of T cells in Graves' hyperthyroidism and ophthalmopathy. The CDR3 regions of TCR beta were amplified from RNA transcripts. TCR CDR3 underwent first-round RT-PCR with the HTBI primer set. One entry per CDR3 protein results from TCRdb running MiXCR on the multiplex PCR reads. The sample carries roughly 300,000 distinct CDR3 sequences, around 14% recorded once. The material sequenced was blood. Receptor source: a woman aged 25 to 45 with Graves' hyperthyroidism.

The chain is built from TRBV9 and TRBJ2-7; 10 bases align to TRBD2. Germline V gene lookup returns CDR1 SGDLS and CDR2 YYNGEE. Losses at the gene ends were 1 base for V and 2 bases for J; bases not matched to a gene: 3. This CDR3 comprises 15 residues. Here the CDR3 DNA reads TGTGCCAGCAGCGTAACTAGCGGGACGACCTACGAGCAGTACTTC. This translates into CASSVTSGTTYEQYF.

This clonotype was counted many times. V gene TRBV30 combines with J gene TRBJ2-1; D gene ambiguous. The CDR3 runs to 14 residues. Germline V lookup: CDR1 GTSNPN, CDR2 SVGIG (reference sequence). Trimming took off 1 base at V and 8 bases at J, with 15 bases between the two ends. The CDR3 DNA reads TGTGCCTGGAGTGCCGCGGTGAAGTTTTATGAGCAGTTCTTC. Its protein is CAWSAAVKFYEQFF. The whole variable domain, filled in from reference TRBV30 and TRBJ2-1, reads SQTIHQWPATLVQPVGSPLSLECTVEGTSNPNLYWYRQAAGRGLQLLFYSVGIGQISSEVPQNLSASRPQDRQFILSSKKLLLSDSGFYLCAWSAAVKFYEQFFGPGTRLTVL.

The CDR3 spells CASSPGHSNTGELFF. The CDR3 region has the DNA TGTGCCAGCAGTCCGGGACACTCGAACACCGGGGAGCTGTTTTTT. The rearrangement uses TRBV6-4 and TRBJ2-2; D might be TRBD1 (6 bases). Trimming shortened V by 5 bases and J by 0 bases, and 10 bases separated the two germline ends. Germline-derived CDR1 and CDR2 are MRHNA and SNTAGT. There are 15 residues in the CDR3.

This sequence joins TRBV7-9 and TRBJ2-1, with a tentative D call TRBD2 (6 bases). Deletions cut 1 base from V and 6 bases from J, with 13 bases between. Germline CDR1 is SEHNR and CDR2 is FQNEAQ (reference sequence). This CDR3 comprises 15 residues. As DNA, the CDR3 is TGTGCCAGCAGCTTAGTTAGCGGAGCTTTCAATGAGCAGTTCTTC. This gives the protein CASSLVSGAFNEQFF. The entire variable domain, with the rest obtained from reference TRBV7-9 and TRBJ2-1, is as follows: DTGVSQNPRHKITKRGQNVTFRCDPISEHNRLYWYRQTLGQGPEFLTYFQNEAQLEKSRLLSDRFSAERPKGSFSTLEIQRTEQGDSAMYLCASSLVSGAFNEQFFGPGTRLTVL.

The V call is TRBV5-5, the J call TRBJ2-1, with a weak D call TRBD1 (5 bases). V lost 5 bases to trimming and J lost 2 bases, with 11 bases between them. This CDR3 has 14 residues. Germline-derived CDR1 and CDR2 are SGHKS and YYEKEE (reference sequence). The CDR3 coding sequence is TGTGCCAGCAGGGACACCCTCACCTACAATGAGCAGTTCTTC. Translated: CASRDTLTYNEQFF. Full variable domain (outside the CDR3, taken from reference TRBV5-5 and TRBJ2-1): DAGVTQSPTHLIKTRGQQVTLRCSPISGHKSVSWYQQVLGQGPQFIFQYYEKEERGRGNFPDRFSARQFPNYSSELNVNALLLGDSALYLCASRDTLTYNEQFFGPGTRLTVL.

About this clonotype itself: A much larger clone lies a single base off, so this may be a read error. The genes are TRBV5-6 and TRBJ1-2; the D gene is possibly TRBD1 (5 bases). This CDR3 spans 16 amino acids. V shed 4 bases and J shed 8 bases, with 24 bases lying between them. Germline V gene data show CDR1 as SGHDT and CDR2 as YYEEEE. The CDR3 here is CASSREESSRANGYTF. CDR3 sequence (DNA): TGTGCCAGCAGCCGAGAGGAATCGAGCAGGGCTAACGGCTACACCTTC.

A few counts support this clonotype. The CDR3 protein is CASHPGTSGTKDQETQYF. The CDR3 coding sequence is TGTGCCTCACACCCGGGGACTAGCGGGACTAAGGACCAAGAGACCCAGTACTTC. V and J are TRBV30 and TRBJ2-5, with TRBD2 identical over 13 bases. V was pared by 7 bases and J by 0 bases, with 14 bases of the junction left unmatched. Germline V CDR1 and CDR2: GTSNPN, SVGIG (reference sequence). The CDR3 spans 18 residues.

This clonotype was counted many times. The genes are TRBV12-5 and TRBJ2-5; no definite D call. V was shortened by 4 bases and J by 5 bases, with 5 bases between the two germline ends. This CDR3 region has 11 residues. Germline values: CDR1 LGHNT, CDR2 FRNRAP. The CDR3 DNA is TGTGCTAGTGGTTATGGGGAGACCCAGTACTTC. Its translation: CASGYGETQYF.

The chain links TRBV13 to TRBJ2-1, with 8 bases identical to TRBD2. The CDR3 sequence is 13 residues long. V was pared by 6 bases and J by 6 bases, with 4 bases of the junction left unmatched. CDR1 and CDR2 from the germline V gene are PRHDT and FYEKMQ (reference sequence). CDR3 protein: CASSTGLVNEQFF. CDR3 nucleotides: TGTGCCAGCAGTACGGGACTAGTCAATGAGCAGTTCTTC.

This clonotype was seen at least ten times. The chain joins TRBV28 to TRBJ1-5; D is possibly TRBD1 (5 bases). The length of the CDR3 is 15 residues. Germline CDR1 MDHEN, CDR2 SYDVKM. Trimming left V 3 bases short and J 3 bases short, with 12 bases between. CDR3 sequence (DNA): TGTGCCAGCAGTTTCAGTCGGGACCCCAATCAGCCCCAGCATTTT. Translation gives CASSFSRDPNQPQHF. The full variable domain, completed using reference TRBV28 and TRBJ1-5, is DVKVTQSSRYLVKRTGEKVFLECVQDMDHENMFWYRQDPGLGLRLIYFSYDVKMKEKGDIPEGYSVSREKKERFSLILESASTNQTSMYLCASSFSRDPNQPQHFGDGTRLSIL.

This clonotype has more than one count but fewer than ten. CDR3 DNA: TGTGCCAGCAGTAGTCCGACAGGGATGAGCGAGACCCAGTACTTC. It is translated as CASSSPTGMSETQYF. V and J are TRBV7-9 and TRBJ2-5, with 7 bases that match TRBD1. Germline V gene data show CDR1 as SEHNR and CDR2 as FQNEAQ (reference sequence). The CDR3 is made up of 15 amino acids. V trimming: 6 bases; J trimming: 5 bases; junction bases outside the gene matches: 12. The full variable domain, rest sourced from reference TRBV7-9 and TRBJ2-5, is DTGVSQNPRHKITKRGQNVTFRCDPISEHNRLYWYRQTLGQGPEFLTYFQNEAQLEKSRLLSDRFSAERPKGSFSTLEIQRTEQGDSAMYLCASSSPTGMSETQYFGPGTRLLVL.

This clonotype has a count of ten or more. V is TRBV5-6 and J is TRBJ2-7; possibly TRBD2 for D (5 bases). The germline V and J ends were trimmed by 4 bases and 1 base, with 9 bases remaining between them. CDR3 size: 13 residues. Germline lookup yields CDR1 SGHDT and CDR2 YYEEEE. The CDR3 coding sequence is TGTGCCAGCAGCGGAGGCGGGTCCTACGAGCAGTACTTC. It is translated as CASSGGGSYEQYF.

The V and J genes are TRBV20-1 and TRBJ2-7; D remains unclear. With 3 bases removed from V and 0 bases from J, the gap between germline ends came to 6 bases. This CDR3 region has 12 residues. CDR1 is DFQATT and CDR2 is SNEGSKA in the germline V gene (reference sequence). CDR3 loop: CSASSDSYEQYF. As DNA, the CDR3 is TGCAGTGCTAGTTCTGACTCCTACGAGCAGTACTTC.

The chain combines TRBV29-1 with TRBJ2-1; 9 bases are shared with TRBD1. The DNA end lines up better with TRBJ2-7; the J call may be wrong. The CDR3 spans 14 residues. Germline V CDR1 and CDR2: SQVTM, ANQGSEA. This CDR3 is CSVDTGQGLNEQYF. CDR3 DNA sequence: TGCAGCGTTGACACTGGACAGGGGTTGAATGAGCAGTACTTC.

This clonotype was detected only a few times. V usage is TRBV18 and J usage is TRBJ2-7; D is unresolved. CDR1 KGHSH and CDR2 LQKENI come from the germline V gene. V lost 6 bases and J 4 bases, leaving 10 bases between the germline ends. The CDR3 sequence is 12 residues long. CDR3 DNA sequence: TGTGCCAGCTCTCGTCAGCAGTACGAGCAGTACTTC. Its translation is CASSRQQYEQYF.

The chain carries TRBV29-1 and TRBJ1-2, with D perhaps TRBD1 (6 bases). CDR3 length: 13 residues. Germline V gene sequence: CDR1 SQVTM, CDR2 ANQGSEA. The V gene lost 2 bases and the J gene lost 6 bases, with 13 bases spanning the gap. CDR3 DNA sequence: TGCAGCGTTGAACGGGGCAGGGGACATGGCTACACCTTC. Translating it yields CSVERGRGHGYTF.

This clonotype came up many times. This CDR3 reads CASSETDNQPQHF. CDR3 nucleotide sequence: TGTGCCAGCAGTGAGACAGACAATCAGCCCCAGCATTTT. The gene calls are TRBV28 and TRBJ1-5; a weak D match, TRBD1 (5 bases). CDR3 length: 13 amino acids. Trimming pared 5 bases from V and 3 bases from J, leaving 8 bases between. Germline V lookup: CDR1 MDHEN, CDR2 SYDVKM. The variable domain in full, completed from reference TRBV28 and TRBJ1-5, reads DVKVTQSSRYLVKRTGEKVFLECVQDMDHENMFWYRQDPGLGLRLIYFSYDVKMKEKGDIPEGYSVSREKKERFSLILESASTNQTSMYLCASSETDNQPQHFGDGTRLSIL.

This clonotype was seen many times. The gene calls are TRBV6-1 and TRBJ2-6, with 7 bases matching TRBD2. The CDR3 runs to 19 residues. Germline trimming cut 5 bases from V and 4 bases from J; bases unmatched to any gene: 17. Germline CDR1 MNHNS, CDR2 SASEGT. As DNA, the CDR3 is TGTGCCAGCAGTTACACCAGATTAAGCGGGACTGGCGGGGCCAACGTCCTGACTTTC. It encodes CASSYTRLSGTGGANVLTF.

The V gene is TRBV3-1, the J gene TRBJ1-2; D is possibly TRBD1 (5 bases). This CDR3 has 16 residues. The germline V gene has CDR1 LGHDT and CDR2 YNNKEL (reference sequence). Trimming removed 0 bases at V and 5 bases at J, with 16 bases between. The CDR3 nucleotides are TGTGCCAGCAGCCAAGATCCCTGGGGGGGTTGGTATGGCTACACCTTC. Translation: CASSQDPWGGWYGYTF.

This chain joins TRBV20-1 and TRBJ2-7, with 7 bases that match TRBD2. Germline V gives CDR1 DFQATT, CDR2 SNEGSKA (reference sequence). This CDR3 spans 14 amino acids. The V segment lost 5 bases and the J segment 5 bases; nucleotides outside the gene matches: 12. CDR3 in amino acids: CSAPLAAGGNEQYF. The CDR3 region has the DNA TGCAGTGCTCCGCTAGCGGCCGGGGGGAACGAGCAGTACTTC.

The rearrangement joins TRBV20-1 to TRBJ1-1; D call uncertain. V lost 1 base and J 3 bases, leaving 6 bases between the germline ends. In germline, CDR1 is DFQATT, CDR2 SNEGSKA (reference sequence). The CDR3 extends over 12 amino acids. CDR3 nucleotides: TGCAGTGCTAGAGCGTACTACACTGAAGCTTTCTTT. It encodes CSARAYYTEAFF.

The sample holds many counts of this clonotype. This chain uses TRBV28 with TRBJ2-7; 7 bases are a match to TRBD2. Germline V gene lookup returns CDR1 MDHEN and CDR2 SYDVKM. CDR3 length: 14 amino acids. V trimming: 6 bases; J trimming: 3 bases; junction bases outside the gene matches: 8. As DNA, the CDR3 is TGTGCCAGCAGCCCATATCGGGACTACTACGAGCAGTACTTC. It encodes CASSPYRDYYEQYF.

The rearrangement links TRBV6-1 to TRBJ2-7; D is unresolved. The ends were cut back, 3 bases at V and 6 bases at J, with 6 bases in the middle. Per the germline V gene, CDR1 is MNHNS and CDR2 is SASEGT. The CDR3 has 11 residues. CDR3 coding DNA: TGTGCCAGCAGTGATAGTGCCGAGCAGTACTTC. Encoded protein: CASSDSAEQYF.

V and J are TRBV10-3 and TRBJ2-5, with 16 bases aligning to TRBD2. The trim removed 7 bases at V and 5 bases at J, leaving 4 bases unmatched. Looked up from germline, CDR1 is ENHRY and CDR2 is SYGVKD. The CDR3 extends over 15 amino acids. CDR3 sequence (DNA): TGTGCCATCAACTCGGGACTAGCGGGAGGGGAGACCCAGTACTTC. This codes for CAINSGLAGGETQYF.

This clonotype was counted many times. V gene TRBV7-8 combines with J gene TRBJ2-2; D unresolved. The V end lost 5 bases, the J end lost 2 bases, and 9 bases lay between the germline ends. Per germline, CDR1 SGHVS and CDR2 FQNEAQ. The CDR3 runs to 14 residues. The CDR3 DNA is TGTGCCAGCAGCCCACAGACTAACACCGGGGAGCTGTTTTTT. Translating gives CASSPQTNTGELFF.

In this sample, this clonotype turned up a few times. J is TRBJ1-1 and V is TRBV7-2; no firm D call. The CDR3 totals 13 residues. Germline lookup yields CDR1 SGHTA and CDR2 FQGNSA. V was pared by 5 bases and J by 10 bases, with 17 bases between. This chain's CDR3 is CASSPEVGSGAFF. CDR3 DNA sequence: TGTGCCAGCAGCCCAGAGGTAGGATCCGGAGCTTTCTTT.

Ten or more counts support this clonotype. This chain connects TRBV7-9 to TRBJ2-1; D unresolved. Germline V gene data show CDR1 as SEHNR and CDR2 as FQNEAQ (reference sequence). Trimming cost V 5 bases and J 9 bases, with 14 bases left between them. This CDR3 contains 13 residues. The CDR3, as DNA: TGTGCCAGCAGCCGGAAGGGTTCGGGTGAGCAGTTCTTC. It translates to CASSRKGSGEQFF. The full variable domain, with the rest looked up from reference TRBV7-9 and TRBJ2-1, is DTGVSQNPRHKITKRGQNVTFRCDPISEHNRLYWYRQTLGQGPEFLTYFQNEAQLEKSRLLSDRFSAERPKGSFSTLEIQRTEQGDSAMYLCASSRKGSGEQFFGPGTRLTVL.

Notes on this clonotype: Just one base apart from a much larger clone, this may be a read error. The chain uses TRBV13 and TRBJ1-4; D is unresolved. V lost 3 bases and J lost 8, with 13 bases in between. Germline lookup yields CDR1 PRHDT and CDR2 FYEKMQ (reference sequence). The CDR3 has 14 amino acids. In nucleotides, the CDR3 is TGTGCCAGCAGCTTCTACACCCTTGGCGAAAAACTGTTTTTT. Its translation is CASSFYTLGEKLFF.

The rearrangement links TRBV19 to TRBJ2-3; 10 bases fit TRBD2. V was pared by 4 bases and J by 6 bases, with 4 bases of the junction left unmatched. Germline CDR1 is LNHDA and CDR2 is SQIVND (reference sequence). The CDR3 has 14 residues. The CDR3 bases are TGTGCCAGTAGTACACTAGCGGGATTCGATACGCAGTATTTT. It yields the protein CASSTLAGFDTQYF. Complete variable domain (other parts from reference TRBV19 and TRBJ2-3): DGGITQSPKYLFRKEGQNVTLSCEQNLNHDAMYWYRQDPGQGLRLIYYSQIVNDFQKGDIAEGYSVSREKKESFPLTVTSAQKNPTAFYLCASSTLAGFDTQYFGPGTRLTVL.

The CDR3 spells CASSQGRGRNEQFF. Written as DNA, the CDR3 is TGTGCCAGCAGCCAAGGCAGGGGGAGGAATGAGCAGTTCTTC. This sequence joins TRBV14 and TRBJ2-1; maybe TRBD1 (7 bases). This CDR3 contains 14 residues. Germline V CDR1 and CDR2: SGHDN, FVKESK. Trimming pared 1 base from V and 7 bases from J, leaving 11 bases between.